This TCR beta chain was identified during a study of cytomegalovirus exposure and HLA in healthy donors. General observations from the study: In an earlier analysis, about 87% or about 30%: the productive usage of most TCR beta V segments. Cytomegalovirus status, reportedly, was diagnosed with high specificity and sensitivity by the classifier.

On this clone itself: Its antigen remains unidentified.

PCR amplification relied on 60 Vbeta primers (plus 13 Jbeta primers). Assay used: immunoSEQ multiplex PCR; TCRdb lists only in-frame clones, some missing. The sample has fewer than 110,000 clones; more than 75% are singletons. J gave up 2 bases and V 7 bases, and 3 bases lay outside the gene matches. This CDR3 has 12 amino acids. CDR1 is SQVTM, CDR2 ANQGSEA, per germline. This chain links TRBV29-1 with TRBJ2-5; 8 positions match TRBD2. The clonotype was recovered from a young man in good health and CMV-seropositive. The source material was PBMCs. The CDR3 here is CSAVAGQETQYF. The CDR3 coding sequence is TGCAGCGCCGTAGCGGGGCAAGAGACCCAGTACTTC.